Listed below are T cell receptor beta chains from one sample, sequenced in a study. TCRdb re-called the RT-PCR reads through MiXCR, storing one row per CDR3 protein. Among approximately 720,000 distinct CDR3 sequences listed, about 14% were seen once. The sample was memory CD4+ T cells from blood. These receptors all stem from a female donor in good health, serving as a healthy control. The conserved cysteine and the conserved F or W are not part of the CDR3 here. Each record gives: J gene, clone size, V gene, CDR3 protein. Clone size is given for some rows only: seen once, a few or many times, or a class if the clone is expanded.

j_gene: TRBJ2-6; abundance: -; v_gene: TRBV15; CDR3aa: ATSSGNSGANVLT
j_gene: TRBJ2-5; abundance: few; v_gene: TRBV5-1; CDR3aa: ASSLGGDEETQY
j_gene: TRBJ2-1; abundance: -; v_gene: TRBV20-1; CDR3aa: SAFKIGTFHEQF
j_gene: TRBJ2-7; abundance: -; v_gene: TRBV10-3; CDR3aa: ASTGTETAY
j_gene: TRBJ2-3; abundance: few; v_gene: TRBV19; CDR3aa: ASSTALITDTQY
j_gene: TRBJ2-2; abundance: -; v_gene: TRBV6-5; CDR3aa: ASSFTSGGYPGELF
j_gene: TRBJ1-2; abundance: many; v_gene: TRBV12-3/TRBV12-4; CDR3aa: ASSREGTNGYT
j_gene: TRBJ2-1; abundance: many; v_gene: TRBV12-3/TRBV12-4; CDR3aa: ASRVTSGNEQF
j_gene: TRBJ2-4; abundance: -; v_gene: TRBV7-9; CDR3aa: ASSARTSGRLLAKNIQY
j_gene: TRBJ2-7; abundance: many; v_gene: TRBV15; CDR3aa: ATSREDGSYEQY
j_gene: TRBJ2-1; abundance: -; v_gene: TRBV12-3/TRBV12-4; CDR3aa: ASTTLGSYNEQF
j_gene: TRBJ2-7; abundance: few; v_gene: TRBV27; CDR3aa: ASSYRRGPYEQY
j_gene: TRBJ2-7; abundance: -; v_gene: TRBV25-1; CDR3aa: ASSDERQVPYEQY
j_gene: TRBJ2-7; abundance: few; v_gene: TRBV5-6; CDR3aa: ASRFGIAGGYEQY
j_gene: TRBJ1-6; abundance: many; v_gene: TRBV7-9; CDR3aa: ASSLASGRSPLH
j_gene: TRBJ1-6; abundance: -; v_gene: TRBV12-3/TRBV12-4; CDR3aa: ASSTPGRAESPLH
j_gene: TRBJ1-2; abundance: few; v_gene: TRBV20-1; CDR3aa: SADPSGNYGYT
j_gene: TRBJ1-3; abundance: -; v_gene: TRBV29-1; CDR3aa: SGWIEGRRTGNTIY
j_gene: TRBJ1-4; abundance: few; v_gene: TRBV5-1; CDR3aa: ASSLGVGLTNEKLF
j_gene: TRBJ2-4; abundance: many; v_gene: TRBV30; CDR3aa: AWSVGTEWNIQY
j_gene: TRBJ1-3; abundance: many; v_gene: TRBV6-5; CDR3aa: ASSMGRTSGNTIY
j_gene: TRBJ2-7; abundance: -; v_gene: TRBV20-1; CDR3aa: SAPDSPYEQY
j_gene: TRBJ2-1; abundance: -; v_gene: TRBV3-1; CDR3aa: ASSRDGSPYNEQF
j_gene: TRBJ2-7; abundance: -; v_gene: TRBV27; CDR3aa: ASSFSQGPYEQY
j_gene: TRBJ2-1; abundance: few; v_gene: TRBV9; CDR3aa: ASSGLAGVVNEQF
j_gene: TRBJ1-2; abundance: -; v_gene: TRBV6-5; CDR3aa: ASLRSTGGLYGYT
j_gene: TRBJ1-2; abundance: -; v_gene: TRBV5-1; CDR3aa: ASGLQGGDGYT
j_gene: TRBJ2-7; abundance: -; v_gene: TRBV7-7; CDR3aa: ASSLAGTGGHEQY
j_gene: TRBJ2-3; abundance: few; v_gene: TRBV5-6; CDR3aa: ASSLEGAAQY
j_gene: TRBJ2-7; abundance: -; v_gene: TRBV28; CDR3aa: ASSSLGLAGLYEQY
j_gene: TRBJ2-5; abundance: many; v_gene: TRBV4-2; CDR3aa: ASSSTGTGKETQY
j_gene: TRBJ2-2; abundance: -; v_gene: TRBV7-9; CDR3aa: ASSFDGPTGELF
j_gene: TRBJ2-7; abundance: few; v_gene: TRBV4-1; CDR3aa: ASSQDRGTGEQY
j_gene: TRBJ2-5; abundance: few; v_gene: TRBV20-1; CDR3aa: SARDSRDYQETQY
j_gene: TRBJ2-7; abundance: few; v_gene: TRBV27; CDR3aa: ASSGLAASYEQY
j_gene: TRBJ2-1; abundance: few; v_gene: TRBV4-2; CDR3aa: ASSQDWRGSYNEQF
j_gene: TRBJ1-5; abundance: few; v_gene: TRBV5-1; CDR3aa: ASSAGAGNQPQH
j_gene: TRBJ1-3; abundance: -; v_gene: TRBV12-5; CDR3aa: ASPARDSGNTIY
j_gene: TRBJ1-1; abundance: many; v_gene: TRBV6-5; CDR3aa: ASRDRNTEAF
j_gene: TRBJ2-5; abundance: few; v_gene: TRBV20-1; CDR3aa: SVLTSGETQY
j_gene: TRBJ1-1; abundance: -; v_gene: TRBV20-1; CDR3aa: SAREGQTNTEAF
j_gene: TRBJ2-5; abundance: -; v_gene: TRBV18; CDR3aa: ASSPLGLARRFQETQY
j_gene: TRBJ2-3; abundance: few; v_gene: TRBV6-5; CDR3aa: ASSYSRERGAGDTQY
j_gene: TRBJ2-7; abundance: few; v_gene: TRBV20-1; CDR3aa: SASLDRGPYEQY
j_gene: TRBJ2-3; abundance: -; v_gene: TRBV5-1; CDR3aa: ASSYSDSLGTDTQY
j_gene: TRBJ2-3; abundance: -; v_gene: TRBV5-6; CDR3aa: ASSTDTMDTDTQY
j_gene: TRBJ1-6; abundance: few; v_gene: TRBV12-3/TRBV12-4; CDR3aa: ASSPRAGNSPLH
j_gene: TRBJ2-3; abundance: many; v_gene: TRBV29-1; CDR3aa: SVLIDTDTQY
j_gene: TRBJ1-1; abundance: few; v_gene: TRBV5-1; CDR3aa: ASSLGQGPTVGTEAF
j_gene: TRBJ2-3; abundance: few; v_gene: TRBV20-1; CDR3aa: SVPRGQGITDTQY